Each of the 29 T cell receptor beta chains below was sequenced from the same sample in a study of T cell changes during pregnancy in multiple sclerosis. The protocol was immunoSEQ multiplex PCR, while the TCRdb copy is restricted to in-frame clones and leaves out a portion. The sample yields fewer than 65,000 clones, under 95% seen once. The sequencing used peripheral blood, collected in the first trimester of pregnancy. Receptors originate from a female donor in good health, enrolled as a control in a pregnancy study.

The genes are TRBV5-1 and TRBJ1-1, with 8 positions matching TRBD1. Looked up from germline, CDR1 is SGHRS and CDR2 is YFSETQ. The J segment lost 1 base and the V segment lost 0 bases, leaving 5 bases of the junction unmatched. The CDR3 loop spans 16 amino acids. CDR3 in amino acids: CASSLAPGTGNTEAFF. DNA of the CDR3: TGCGCCAGCAGCTTGGCCCCTGGGACAGGGAACACTGAAGCTTTCTTT.

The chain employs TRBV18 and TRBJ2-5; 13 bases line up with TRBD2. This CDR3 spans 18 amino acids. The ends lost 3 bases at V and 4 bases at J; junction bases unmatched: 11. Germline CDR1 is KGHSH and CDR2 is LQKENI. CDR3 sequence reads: CASSPVFTSGRAGETQYF. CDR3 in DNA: TGTGCCAGCTCACCGGTTTTTACTAGCGGGAGGGCCGGAGAGACCCAGTACTTC.

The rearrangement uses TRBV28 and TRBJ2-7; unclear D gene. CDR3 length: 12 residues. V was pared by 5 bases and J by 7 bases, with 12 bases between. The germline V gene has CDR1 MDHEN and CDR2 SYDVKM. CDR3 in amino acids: CASSPTRVEQYF. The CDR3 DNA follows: TGTGCCAGCAGTCCCACGCGCGTGGAGCAGTACTTC.

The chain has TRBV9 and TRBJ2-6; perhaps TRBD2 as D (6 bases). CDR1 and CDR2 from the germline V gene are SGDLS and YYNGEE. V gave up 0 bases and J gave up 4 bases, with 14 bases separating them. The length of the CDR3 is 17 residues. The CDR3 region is CASSVAGDALGANVLTF. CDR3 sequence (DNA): TGTGCCAGCAGCGTAGCGGGGGACGCCTTAGGGGCCAACGTCCTGACTTTC.

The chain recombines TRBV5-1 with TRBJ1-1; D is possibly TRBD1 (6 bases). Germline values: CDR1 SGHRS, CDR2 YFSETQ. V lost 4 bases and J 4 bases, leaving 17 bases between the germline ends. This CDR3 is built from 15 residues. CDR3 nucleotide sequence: TGCGCCAGCAGCCCCGGGGGGGCAGGGACCACTGAAGCTTTCTTT. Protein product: CASSPGGAGTTEAFF.

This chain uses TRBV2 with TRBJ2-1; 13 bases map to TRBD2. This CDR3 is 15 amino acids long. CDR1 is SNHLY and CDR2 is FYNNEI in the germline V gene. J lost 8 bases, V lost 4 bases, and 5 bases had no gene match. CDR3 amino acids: CASSGLAGGRDEQFF. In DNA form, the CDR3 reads TGTGCCAGCAGTGGACTAGCGGGGGGCCGGGATGAGCAGTTCTTC.

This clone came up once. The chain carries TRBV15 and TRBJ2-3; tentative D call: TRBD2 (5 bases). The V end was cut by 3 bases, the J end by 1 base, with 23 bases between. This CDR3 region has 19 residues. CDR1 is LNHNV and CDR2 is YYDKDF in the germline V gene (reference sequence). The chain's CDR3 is CATSRGGLRSAAGTDTQYF. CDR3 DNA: TGTGCCACCAGCAGGGGCGGGCTCAGGTCGGCAGCAGGCACAGATACGCAGTATTTT.

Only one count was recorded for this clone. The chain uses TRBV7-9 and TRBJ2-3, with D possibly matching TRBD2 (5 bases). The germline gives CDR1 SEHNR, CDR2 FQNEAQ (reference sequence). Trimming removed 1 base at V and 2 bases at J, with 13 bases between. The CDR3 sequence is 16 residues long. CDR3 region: CASSLGGPLSTDTQYF. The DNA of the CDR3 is TGTGCCAGCAGCTTAGGAGGGCCTCTCTCCACAGATACGCAGTATTTT.

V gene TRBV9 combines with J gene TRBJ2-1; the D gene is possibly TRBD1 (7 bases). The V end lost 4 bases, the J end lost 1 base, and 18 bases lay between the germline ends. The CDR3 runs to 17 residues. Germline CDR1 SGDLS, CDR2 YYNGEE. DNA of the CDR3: TGTGCCAGCAGCTCAAACCGGGGGACAGCATCCTACAATGAGCAGTTCTTC. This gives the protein CASSSNRGTASYNEQFF. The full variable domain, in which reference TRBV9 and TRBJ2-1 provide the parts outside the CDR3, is DSGVTQTPKHLITATGQRVTLRCSPRSGDLSVYWYQQSLDQGLQFLIQYYNGEERAKGNILERFSAQQFPDLHSELNLSSLELGDSALYFCASSSNRGTASYNEQFFGPGTRLTVL.

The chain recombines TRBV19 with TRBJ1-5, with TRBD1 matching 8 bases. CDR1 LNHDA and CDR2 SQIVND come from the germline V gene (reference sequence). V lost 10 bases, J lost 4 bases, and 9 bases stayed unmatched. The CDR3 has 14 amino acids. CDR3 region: CATSDRGPNQPQHF. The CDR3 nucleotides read TGTGCCACGTCAGACAGGGGACCGAATCAGCCCCAGCATTTT.

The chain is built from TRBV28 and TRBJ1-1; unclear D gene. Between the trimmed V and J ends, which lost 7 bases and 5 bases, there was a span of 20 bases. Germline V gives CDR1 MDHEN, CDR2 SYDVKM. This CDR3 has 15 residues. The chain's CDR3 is CASTEPPRGRTEAFF. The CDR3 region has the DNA TGTGCCAGCACCGAACCGCCACGGGGAAGGACTGAAGCTTTCTTT. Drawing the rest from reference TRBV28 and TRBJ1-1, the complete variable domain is DVKVTQSSRYLVKRTGEKVFLECVQDMDHENMFWYRQDPGLGLRLIYFSYDVKMKEKGDIPEGYSVSREKKERFSLILESASTNQTSMYLCASTEPPRGRTEAFFGQGTRLTVV.

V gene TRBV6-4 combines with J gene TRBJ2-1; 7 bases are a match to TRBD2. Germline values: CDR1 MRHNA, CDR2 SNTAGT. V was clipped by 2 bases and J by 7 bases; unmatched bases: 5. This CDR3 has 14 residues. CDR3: CASSDGKGGNEQFF. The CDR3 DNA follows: TGTGCCAGCAGTGACGGGAAGGGAGGGAATGAGCAGTTCTTC.

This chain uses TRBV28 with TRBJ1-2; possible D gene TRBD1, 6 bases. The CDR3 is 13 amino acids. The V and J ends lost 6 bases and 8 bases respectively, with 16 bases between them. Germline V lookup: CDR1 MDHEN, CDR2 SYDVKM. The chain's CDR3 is CASRIQGGDGYTF. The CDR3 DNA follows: TGTGCCAGCAGAATCCAAGGGGGGGACGGCTACACCTTC.

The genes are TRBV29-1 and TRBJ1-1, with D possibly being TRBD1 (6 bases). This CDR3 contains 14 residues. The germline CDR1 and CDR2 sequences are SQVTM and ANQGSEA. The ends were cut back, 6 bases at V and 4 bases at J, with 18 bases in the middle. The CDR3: CSVGGGGWGTEAFF. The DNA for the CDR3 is TGCAGCGTCGGCGGGGGGGGCTGGGGCACTGAAGCTTTCTTT.

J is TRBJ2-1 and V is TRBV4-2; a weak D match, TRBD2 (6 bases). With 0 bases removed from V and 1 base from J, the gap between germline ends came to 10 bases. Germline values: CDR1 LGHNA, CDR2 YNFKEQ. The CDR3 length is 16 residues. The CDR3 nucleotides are TGTGCCAGCAGCCAAGACGGCGGAGGGTCCTACAATGAGCAGTTCTTC. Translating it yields CASSQDGGGSYNEQFF.

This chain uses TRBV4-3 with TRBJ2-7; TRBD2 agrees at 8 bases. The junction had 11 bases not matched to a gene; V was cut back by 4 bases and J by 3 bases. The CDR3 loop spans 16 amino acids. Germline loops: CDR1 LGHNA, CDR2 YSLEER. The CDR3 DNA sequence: TGCGCCAGCAGCCGAGGAGCCGGGACTAGTGGCTACGAGCAGTACTTC. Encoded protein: CASSRGAGTSGYEQYF.

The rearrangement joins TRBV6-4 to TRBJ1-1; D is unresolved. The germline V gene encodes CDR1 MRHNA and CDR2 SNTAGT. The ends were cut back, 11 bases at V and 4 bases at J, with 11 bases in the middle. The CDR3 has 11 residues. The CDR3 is CAGRSGTEAFF. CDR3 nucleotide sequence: TGTGCCGGTCGATCGGGCACTGAAGCTTTCTTT.

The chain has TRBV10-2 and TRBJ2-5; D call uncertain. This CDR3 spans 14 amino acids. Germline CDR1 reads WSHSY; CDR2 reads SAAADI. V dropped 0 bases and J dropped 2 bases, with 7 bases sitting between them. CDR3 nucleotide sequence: TGCGCCAGCAGTGAGTCGAGTCTACAAGAGACCCAGTACTTC. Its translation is CASSESSLQETQYF.

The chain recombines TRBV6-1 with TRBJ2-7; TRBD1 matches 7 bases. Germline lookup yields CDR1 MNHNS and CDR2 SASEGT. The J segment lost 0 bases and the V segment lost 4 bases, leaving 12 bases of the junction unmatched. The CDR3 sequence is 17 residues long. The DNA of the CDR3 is TGTGCCAGCAGTGTTCGGGACAGCCCCAACTACTCCTACGAGCAGTACTTC. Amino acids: CASSVRDSPNYSYEQYF.

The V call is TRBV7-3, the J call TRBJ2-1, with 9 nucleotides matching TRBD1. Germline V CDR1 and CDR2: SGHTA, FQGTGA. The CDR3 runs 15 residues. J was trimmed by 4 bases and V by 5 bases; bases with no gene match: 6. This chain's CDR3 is CASSAGQGNYNEQFF. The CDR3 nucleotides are TGTGCCAGCAGCGCGGGACAGGGAAATTACAATGAGCAGTTCTTC. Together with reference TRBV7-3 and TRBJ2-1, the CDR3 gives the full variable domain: GAGVSQTPSNKVTEKGKYVELRCDPISGHTALYWYRQSLGQGPEFLIYFQGTGAADDSGLPNDRFFAVRPEGSVSTLKIQRTERGDSAVYLCASSAGQGNYNEQFFGPGTRLTVL.

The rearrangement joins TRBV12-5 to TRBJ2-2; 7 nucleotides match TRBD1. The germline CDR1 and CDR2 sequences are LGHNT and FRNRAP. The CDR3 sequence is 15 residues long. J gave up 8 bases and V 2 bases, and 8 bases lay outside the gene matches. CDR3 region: CASGLPTSRGGELFF. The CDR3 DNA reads TGTGCTAGTGGTTTGCCAACATCCAGGGGGGGGGAGCTGTTTTTT.

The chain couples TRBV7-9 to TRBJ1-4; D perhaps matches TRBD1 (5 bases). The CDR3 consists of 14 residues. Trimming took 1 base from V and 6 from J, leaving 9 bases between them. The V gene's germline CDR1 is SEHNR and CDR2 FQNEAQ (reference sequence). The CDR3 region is CASSLGGVDEKLFF. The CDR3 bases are TGTGCCAGCAGCTTAGGGGGGGTCGATGAAAAACTGTTTTTT.

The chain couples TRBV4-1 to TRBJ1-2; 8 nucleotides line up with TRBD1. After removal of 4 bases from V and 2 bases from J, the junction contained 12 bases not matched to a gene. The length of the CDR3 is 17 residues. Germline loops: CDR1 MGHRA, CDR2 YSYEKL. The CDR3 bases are TGCGCCAGCAGCCGCCCGTCGGACAGGGCGCTCAACTATGGCTACACCTTC. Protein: CASSRPSDRALNYGYTF.

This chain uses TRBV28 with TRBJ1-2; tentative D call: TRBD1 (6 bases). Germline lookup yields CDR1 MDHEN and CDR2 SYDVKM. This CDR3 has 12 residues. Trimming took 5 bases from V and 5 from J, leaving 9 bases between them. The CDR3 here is CASSHREYGYTF. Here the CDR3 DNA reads TGTGCCAGCAGTCACAGGGAATATGGCTACACCTTC.

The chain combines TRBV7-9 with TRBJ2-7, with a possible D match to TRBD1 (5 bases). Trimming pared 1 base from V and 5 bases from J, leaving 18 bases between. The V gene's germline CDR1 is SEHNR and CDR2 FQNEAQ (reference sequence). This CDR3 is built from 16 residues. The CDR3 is CASSLGQGSPIDEQYF. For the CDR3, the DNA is TGTGCCAGCAGCTTAGGGCAGGGAAGCCCCATAGACGAGCAGTACTTC.

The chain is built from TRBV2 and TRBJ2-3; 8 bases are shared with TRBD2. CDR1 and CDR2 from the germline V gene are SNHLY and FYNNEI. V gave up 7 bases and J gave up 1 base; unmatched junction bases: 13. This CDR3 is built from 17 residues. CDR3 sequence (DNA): TGTGCCAGCAATGGGGCCGGGGGGGAAGGCGGCACAGATACGCAGTATTTT. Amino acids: CASNGAGGEGGTDTQYF.

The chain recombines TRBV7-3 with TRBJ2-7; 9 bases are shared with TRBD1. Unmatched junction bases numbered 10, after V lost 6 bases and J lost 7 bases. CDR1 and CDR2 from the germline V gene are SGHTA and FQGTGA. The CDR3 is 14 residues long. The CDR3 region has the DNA TGTGCCAGCAGTCCCGGGACAGGGATGAGAGAGCAGTACTTC. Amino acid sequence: CASSPGTGMREQYF.

The CDR3 reads CASSSSGTGPYEQYF. The CDR3 DNA reads as TGTGCCAGCAGCTCTAGTGGAACAGGGCCCTACGAGCAGTACTTC. V is TRBV7-2 and J is TRBJ2-7; TRBD1 is a possible D gene (6 bases). Deletions cut 4 bases from V and 2 bases from J, with 15 bases between. The CDR3 loop spans 15 amino acids. CDR1 and CDR2 from the germline V gene are SGHTA and FQGNSA. Using reference TRBV7-2 and TRBJ2-7 for the parts outside the CDR3, the full variable domain is GAGVSQSPSNKVTEKGKDVELRCDPISGHTALYWYRQSLGQGLEFLIYFQGNSAPDKSGLPSDRFSAERTGGSVSTLTIQRTQQEDSAVYLCASSSSGTGPYEQYFGPGTRLTVT.

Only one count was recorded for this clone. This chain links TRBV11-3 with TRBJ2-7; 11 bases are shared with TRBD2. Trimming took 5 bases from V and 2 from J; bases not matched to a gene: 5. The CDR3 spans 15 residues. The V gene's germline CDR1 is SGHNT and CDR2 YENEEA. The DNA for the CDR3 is TGTGCCAGCAGCCTCGGGACTAGCGGAACCTACGAGCAGTACTTC. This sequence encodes CASSLGTSGTYEQYF.